This T cell receptor beta chain comes out of a study of CD4 T cell repertoires in COVID-19. The repertoire was sequenced with immunoSEQ multiplex PCR; TCRdb's copy has only in-frame clones and lacks some. The repertoire holds 70,000 to 95,000 clones, under 90% seen once, with around 0.6% in the top ten. With 1 base removed from V and 2 bases from J, the gap between germline ends came to 8 bases. The CDR3 is 14 residues long. Germline assignment: CDR1 MNHNS and CDR2 SASEGT. Sequencing used CD4+ T cells from peripheral blood, obtained after recovery from COVID-19. The clonotype originates from a human donor who had COVID-19. The chain couples TRBV6-1 to TRBJ1-2; no definite D call. CDR3 protein: CASSEEPVNYGYTF. CDR3 in DNA: TGTGCCAGCAGTGAAGAGCCAGTAAACTATGGCTACACCTTC.